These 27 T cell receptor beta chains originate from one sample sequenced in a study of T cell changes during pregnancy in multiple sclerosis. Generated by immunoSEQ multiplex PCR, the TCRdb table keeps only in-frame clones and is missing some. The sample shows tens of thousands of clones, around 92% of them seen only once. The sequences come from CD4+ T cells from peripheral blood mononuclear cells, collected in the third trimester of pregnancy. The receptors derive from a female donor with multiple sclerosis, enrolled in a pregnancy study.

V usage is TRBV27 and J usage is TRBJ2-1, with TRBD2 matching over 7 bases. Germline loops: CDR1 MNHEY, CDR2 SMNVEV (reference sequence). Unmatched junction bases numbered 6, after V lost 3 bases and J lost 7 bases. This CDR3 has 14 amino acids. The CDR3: CASSFAGALNEQFF. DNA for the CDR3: TGTGCCAGCAGTTTTGCGGGAGCCCTTAATGAGCAGTTCTTC.

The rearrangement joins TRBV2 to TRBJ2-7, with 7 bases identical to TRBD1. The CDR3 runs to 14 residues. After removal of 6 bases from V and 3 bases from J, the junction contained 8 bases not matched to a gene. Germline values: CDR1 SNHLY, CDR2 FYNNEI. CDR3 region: CASSRQGLDYEQYF. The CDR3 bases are TGTGCCAGCAGCAGACAGGGTTTAGACTACGAGCAGTACTTC.

This CDR3 is CASSLGTSRETQYF. CDR3 in DNA: TGTGCCAGCAGCTTAGGGACTAGCCGGGAGACCCAGTACTTC. The chain couples TRBV11-2 to TRBJ2-5; 8 bases match TRBD2. The CDR3 contains 14 residues. J was trimmed by 5 bases and V by 1 base; bases with no gene match: 3. Germline CDR1 reads SGHAT; CDR2 reads FQNNGV.

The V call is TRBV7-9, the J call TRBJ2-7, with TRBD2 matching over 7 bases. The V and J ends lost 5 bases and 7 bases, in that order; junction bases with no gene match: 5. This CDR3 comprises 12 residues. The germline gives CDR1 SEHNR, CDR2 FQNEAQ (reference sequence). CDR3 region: CASSVGTTEQYF. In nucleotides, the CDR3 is TGTGCCAGCAGCGTTGGGACTACAGAGCAGTACTTC.

Written as DNA, the CDR3 is TGTGCCAGCAGACACAGGGGGCATGATGAAAAACTGTTTTTT. This codes for CASRHRGHDEKLFF. The chain uses TRBV2 and TRBJ1-4, with 9 nucleotides matching TRBD1. Germline values: CDR1 SNHLY, CDR2 FYNNEI. V lost 6 bases, J lost 6 bases, and 5 bases stayed unmatched. CDR3 length: 14 amino acids.

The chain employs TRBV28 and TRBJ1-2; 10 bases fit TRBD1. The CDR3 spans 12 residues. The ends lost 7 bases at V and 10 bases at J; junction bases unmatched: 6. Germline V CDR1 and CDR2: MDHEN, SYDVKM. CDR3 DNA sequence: TGTGCCAGCAATCCGGGACAGGGGCACTACACCTTC. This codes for CASNPGQGHYTF.

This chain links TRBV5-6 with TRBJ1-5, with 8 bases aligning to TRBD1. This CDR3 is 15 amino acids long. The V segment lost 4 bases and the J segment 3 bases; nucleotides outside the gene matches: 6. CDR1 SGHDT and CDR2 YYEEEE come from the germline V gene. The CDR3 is CASSKDRAPNQPQHF. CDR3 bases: TGTGCCAGCAGCAAGGACAGGGCCCCCAATCAGCCCCAGCATTTT.

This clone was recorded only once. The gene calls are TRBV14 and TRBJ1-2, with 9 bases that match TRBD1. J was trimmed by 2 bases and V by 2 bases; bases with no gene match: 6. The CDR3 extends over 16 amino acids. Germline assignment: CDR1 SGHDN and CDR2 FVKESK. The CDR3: CASSQTSGTGNYGYTF. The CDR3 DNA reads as TGTGCCAGCAGCCAAACATCCGGGACAGGGAACTATGGCTACACCTTC. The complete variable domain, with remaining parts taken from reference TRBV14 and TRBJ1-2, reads EAGVTQFPSHSVIEKGQTVTLRCDPISGHDNLYWYRRVMGKEIKFLLHFVKESKQDESGMPNNRFLAERTGGTYSTLKVQPAELEDSGVYFCASSQTSGTGNYGYTFGSGTRLTVV.

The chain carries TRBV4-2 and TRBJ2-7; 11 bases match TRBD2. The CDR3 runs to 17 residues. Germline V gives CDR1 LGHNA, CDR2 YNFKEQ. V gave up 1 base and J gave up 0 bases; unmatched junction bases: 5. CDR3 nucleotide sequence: TGTGCCAGCAGCCAAGCGTTAGCGGGAGGGAGCTCCTACGAGCAGTACTTC. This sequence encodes CASSQALAGGSSYEQYF.

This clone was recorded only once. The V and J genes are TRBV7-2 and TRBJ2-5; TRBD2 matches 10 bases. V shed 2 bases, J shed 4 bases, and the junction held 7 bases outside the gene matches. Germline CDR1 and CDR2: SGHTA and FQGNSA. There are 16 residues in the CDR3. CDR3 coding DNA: TGTGCCAGCAGCTTAAGGGCTAGCGGGAGTAGAGAGACCCAGTACTTC. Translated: CASSLRASGSRETQYF.

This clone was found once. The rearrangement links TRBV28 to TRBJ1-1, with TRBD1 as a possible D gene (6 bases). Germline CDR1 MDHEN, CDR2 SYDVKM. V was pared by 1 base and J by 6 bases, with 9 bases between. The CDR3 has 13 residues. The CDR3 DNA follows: TGTGCCAGCAGTTTATCAGGGGAGTCTGAAGCTTTCTTT. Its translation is CASSLSGESEAFF.

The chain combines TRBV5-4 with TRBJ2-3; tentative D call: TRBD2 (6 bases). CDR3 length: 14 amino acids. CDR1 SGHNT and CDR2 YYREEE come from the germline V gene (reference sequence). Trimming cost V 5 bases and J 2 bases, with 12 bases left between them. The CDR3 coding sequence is TGTGCCAGCAGTGCCAGGGACTTCACAGATACGCAGTATTTT. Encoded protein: CASSARDFTDTQYF.

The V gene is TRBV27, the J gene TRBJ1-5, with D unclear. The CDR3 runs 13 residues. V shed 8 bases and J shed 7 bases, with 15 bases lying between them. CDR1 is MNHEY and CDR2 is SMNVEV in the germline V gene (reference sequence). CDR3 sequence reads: CASGPGGHQPQHF. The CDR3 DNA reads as TGTGCCAGCGGTCCAGGAGGGCACCAGCCCCAGCATTTT.

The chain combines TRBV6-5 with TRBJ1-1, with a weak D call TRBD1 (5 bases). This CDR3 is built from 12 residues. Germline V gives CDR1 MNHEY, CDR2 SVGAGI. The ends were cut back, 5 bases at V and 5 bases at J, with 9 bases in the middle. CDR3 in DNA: TGTGCCAGCAGTGCGTCAGGGACTGAAGCTTTCTTT. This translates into CASSASGTEAFF.

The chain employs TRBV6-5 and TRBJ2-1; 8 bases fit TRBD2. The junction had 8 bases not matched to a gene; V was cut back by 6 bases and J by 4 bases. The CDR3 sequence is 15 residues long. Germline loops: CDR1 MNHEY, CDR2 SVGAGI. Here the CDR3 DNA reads TGTGCCAGCAGGATTAGCGGGACATATTACAATGAGCAGTTCTTC. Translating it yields CASRISGTYYNEQFF.

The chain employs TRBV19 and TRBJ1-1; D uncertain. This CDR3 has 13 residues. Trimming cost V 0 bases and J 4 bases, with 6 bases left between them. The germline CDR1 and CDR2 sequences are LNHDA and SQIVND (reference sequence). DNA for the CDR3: TGTGCCAGTAGTATAGATCGCGCCACTGAAGCTTTCTTT. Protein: CASSIDRATEAFF.

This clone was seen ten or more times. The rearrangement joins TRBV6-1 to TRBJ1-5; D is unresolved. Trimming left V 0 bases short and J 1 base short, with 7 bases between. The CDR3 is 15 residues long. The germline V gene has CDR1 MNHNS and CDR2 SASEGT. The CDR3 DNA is TGTGCCAGCAGTGAAGCTCTTATGAGCAATCAGCCCCAGCATTTT. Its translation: CASSEALMSNQPQHF.

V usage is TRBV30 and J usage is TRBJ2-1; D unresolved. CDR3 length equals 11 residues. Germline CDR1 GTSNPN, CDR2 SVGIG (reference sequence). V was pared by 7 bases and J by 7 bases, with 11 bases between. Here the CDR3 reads CAFKARNEQFF. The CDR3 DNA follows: TGTGCCTTCAAAGCTAGGAATGAGCAGTTCTTC.

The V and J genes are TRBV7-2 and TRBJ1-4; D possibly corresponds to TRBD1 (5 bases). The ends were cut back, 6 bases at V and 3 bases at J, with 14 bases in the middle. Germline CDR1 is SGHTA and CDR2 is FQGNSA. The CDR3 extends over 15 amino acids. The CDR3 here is CASRYSGYANEKLFF. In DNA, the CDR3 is TGTGCCAGCAGGTACTCAGGGTACGCTAATGAAAAACTGTTTTTT.

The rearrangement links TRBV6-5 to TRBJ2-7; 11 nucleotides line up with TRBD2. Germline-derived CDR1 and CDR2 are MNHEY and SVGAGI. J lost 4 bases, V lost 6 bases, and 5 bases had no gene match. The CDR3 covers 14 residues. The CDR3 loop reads CASRNSGRGYEQYF. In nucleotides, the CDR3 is TGTGCCAGCAGAAATAGCGGGAGGGGGTACGAGCAGTACTTC.

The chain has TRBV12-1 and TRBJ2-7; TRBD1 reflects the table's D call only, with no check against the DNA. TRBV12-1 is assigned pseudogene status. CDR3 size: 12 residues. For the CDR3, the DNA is TGTGCCACCCACCGGGACACCTACGAGCAGTACTTC. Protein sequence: CATHRDTYEQYF.

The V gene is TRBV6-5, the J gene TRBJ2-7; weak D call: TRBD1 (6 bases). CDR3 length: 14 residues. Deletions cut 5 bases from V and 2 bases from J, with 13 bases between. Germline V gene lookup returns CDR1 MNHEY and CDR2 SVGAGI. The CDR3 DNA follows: TGTGCCAGCAGTCCCCGGGACATGACCTACGAGCAGTACTTC. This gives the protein CASSPRDMTYEQYF.

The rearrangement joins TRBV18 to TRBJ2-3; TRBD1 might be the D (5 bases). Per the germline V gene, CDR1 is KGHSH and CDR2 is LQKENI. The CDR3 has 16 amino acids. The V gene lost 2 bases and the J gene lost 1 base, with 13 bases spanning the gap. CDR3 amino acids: CASSPKGAPGTDTQYF. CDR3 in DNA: TGTGCCAGCTCACCAAAAGGGGCGCCGGGCACAGATACGCAGTATTTT.

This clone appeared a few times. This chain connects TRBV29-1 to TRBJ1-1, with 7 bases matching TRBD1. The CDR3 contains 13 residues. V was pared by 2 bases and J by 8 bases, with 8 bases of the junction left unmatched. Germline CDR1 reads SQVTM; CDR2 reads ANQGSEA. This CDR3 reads CSVEPLTGREAFF. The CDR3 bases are TGCAGCGTTGAACCCCTGACAGGGCGGGAAGCTTTCTTT.

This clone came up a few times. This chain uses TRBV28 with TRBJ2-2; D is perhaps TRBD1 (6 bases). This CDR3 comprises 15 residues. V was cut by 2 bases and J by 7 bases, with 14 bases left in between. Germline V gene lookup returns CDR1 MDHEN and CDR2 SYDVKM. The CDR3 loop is CASSLVGHLVGELFF. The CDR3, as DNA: TGTGCCAGCAGTTTAGTGGGACACTTGGTCGGGGAGCTGTTTTTT.

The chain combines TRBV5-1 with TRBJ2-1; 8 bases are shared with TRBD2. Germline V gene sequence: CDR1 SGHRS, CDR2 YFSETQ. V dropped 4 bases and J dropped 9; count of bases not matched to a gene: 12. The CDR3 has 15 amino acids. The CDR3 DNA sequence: TGCGCCAGCAGCCCTGGGCTCGGTAGCGGGATTGAGCAGTTCTTC. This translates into CASSPGLGSGIEQFF.

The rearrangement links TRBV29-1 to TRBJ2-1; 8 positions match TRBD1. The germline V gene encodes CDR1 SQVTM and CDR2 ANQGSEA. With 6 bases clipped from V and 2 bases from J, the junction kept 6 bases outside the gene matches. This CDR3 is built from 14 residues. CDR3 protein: CSVSVTGAYNEQFF. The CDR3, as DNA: TGCAGCGTGTCCGTGACAGGGGCCTACAATGAGCAGTTCTTC.